Each of the 25 T cell receptor beta chains below was sequenced from the same sample in a study of pediatric ulcerative colitis. One to two pinch biopsies were taken from the rectum during colonoscopy. The method was immunoSEQ multiplex PCR; TCRdb's version includes in-frame clones alone and lacks a portion of them. This sample has 44,000 or so clones; around 79% occur once, and the top ten carry over 3%. Sample: gut tissue. The receptors originated from a girl between 10 and 17 years old with moderate ulcerative colitis.

The chain combines TRBV10-1 with TRBJ2-7, with a possible D match to TRBD1 (5 bases). The CDR3 totals 20 residues. V lost 0 bases and J lost 4, with 28 bases in between. In germline, CDR1 is WNHNN, CDR2 SYGVQD (reference sequence). The DNA of the CDR3 is TGCGCCAGCAGTGAGTCGACTGGGTCGACAGACGGAATTTTAGTGTACGAGCAGTACTTC. Its translation: CASSESTGSTDGILVYEQYF.

This chain connects TRBV2 to TRBJ1-5; D gene ambiguous. The CDR3 has 14 residues. Germline values: CDR1 SNHLY, CDR2 FYNNEI. V lost 4 bases and J 0 bases, leaving 7 bases between the germline ends. The CDR3 DNA sequence: TGTGCCAGCAGTGTCCAGAATAGCAATCAGCCCCAGCATTTT. It encodes CASSVQNSNQPQHF.

This chain connects TRBV5-4 to TRBJ2-3; unclear D gene. This CDR3 is built from 12 residues. V was cut by 5 bases and J by 6 bases, with 10 bases left in between. Germline CDR1 SGHNT, CDR2 YYREEE (reference sequence). CDR3 region: CASSGQSDTQYF. Written as DNA, the CDR3 is TGTGCCAGCAGTGGGCAGTCCGATACGCAGTATTTT.

The chain has TRBV28 and TRBJ1-1, with D possibly matching TRBD1 (6 bases). The V end lost 2 bases, the J end lost 4 bases, and 8 bases lay between the germline ends. The V gene's germline CDR1 is MDHEN and CDR2 SYDVKM. The CDR3 has 13 amino acids. DNA for the CDR3: TGTGCCAGCAGTTTAAGGGGGTCCACTGAAGCTTTCTTT. Translated, it gives CASSLRGSTEAFF.

This sequence joins TRBV9 and TRBJ2-1; 9 bases match TRBD1. The germline V gene encodes CDR1 SGDLS and CDR2 YYNGEE. The J segment lost 5 bases and the V segment lost 3 bases, leaving 6 bases of the junction unmatched. The CDR3 extends over 15 amino acids. The CDR3 sequence: CASSAQGQGNNEQFF. In DNA, the CDR3 is TGTGCCAGCAGCGCCCAGGGACAGGGTAACAATGAGCAGTTCTTC.

V usage is TRBV29-1 and J usage is TRBJ1-1; 9 bases are a match to TRBD1. This CDR3 contains 14 residues. Germline loops: CDR1 SQVTM, CDR2 ANQGSEA. V lost 6 bases to trimming and J lost 8 bases; unmatched junction nucleotides: 13. CDR3 bases: TGCAGCGTGGGTGGAGGACAGGGGTGGGACGAAGCTTTCTTT. It translates to CSVGGGQGWDEAFF.

The chain is built from TRBV6-5 and TRBJ1-4; possible D gene TRBD1, 6 bases. Trimming left V 4 bases short and J 3 bases short, with 15 bases between. Germline V lookup: CDR1 MNHEY, CDR2 SVGAGI. The CDR3 covers 16 residues. CDR3 in amino acids: CASSWGRGEANEKLFF. The CDR3, as DNA: TGTGCCAGCAGTTGGGGCAGGGGCGAGGCTAATGAAAAACTGTTTTTT.

V is TRBV19 and J is TRBJ1-2; the D gene is possibly TRBD1 (6 bases). Germline V gene sequence: CDR1 LNHDA, CDR2 SQIVND (reference sequence). V dropped 6 bases and J dropped 3 bases, with 11 bases sitting between them. CDR3 size: 13 residues. CDR3 sequence (DNA): TGTGCCAGTAGCGGGGGCCCGGACTATGGCTACACCTTC. Its protein product is CASSGGPDYGYTF.

This chain joins TRBV7-9 and TRBJ1-4; perhaps TRBD1 as D (5 bases). This CDR3 is 16 amino acids long. V lost 4 bases, J lost 7 bases, and 19 bases lay in between. Per the germline V gene, CDR1 is SEHNR and CDR2 is FQNEAQ (reference sequence). The chain's CDR3 is CASSSSAALGPEKLFF. The CDR3 DNA sequence: TGTGCCAGCAGCTCTTCCGCTGCCCTGGGACCTGAAAAACTGTTTTTT.

V usage is TRBV9 and J usage is TRBJ2-3; 7 bases agree with TRBD2. Germline V gene lookup returns CDR1 SGDLS and CDR2 YYNGEE. The CDR3 has 16 residues. Trimming took 0 bases from V and 3 from J; bases not matched to a gene: 7. The CDR3 region is CASSVGGGSRTDTQYF. The CDR3 nucleotides read TGTGCCAGCAGCGTAGGAGGCGGGAGTAGGACAGATACGCAGTATTTT.

The rearrangement joins TRBV2 to TRBJ2-1; 16 bases align to TRBD2. The V segment lost 5 bases and the J segment 4 bases; nucleotides outside the gene matches: 8. This CDR3 comprises 18 residues. CDR1 and CDR2 (germline): SNHLY, FYNNEI. The CDR3 spells CASSPGTSGGARYNEQFF. CDR3 in DNA: TGTGCCAGCAGTCCAGGGACTAGCGGGGGGGCGAGATACAATGAGCAGTTCTTC.

The CDR3, as DNA: TGCGCCAGCAGCCAAGACGGGTTGACCTACAATGAGCAGTTCTTC. This sequence encodes CASSQDGLTYNEQFF. The J gene is TRBJ2-1, the V gene TRBV4-3; unclear D gene. Trimming left V 0 bases short and J 2 bases short, with 8 bases between. Germline CDR1 reads LGHNA; CDR2 reads YSLEER. The CDR3 is made up of 15 amino acids.

The CDR3 spells CAWTPTGRLYGYTF. CDR3 sequence (DNA): TGTGCCTGGACCCCCACTGGGCGGCTCTATGGCTACACCTTC. The chain employs TRBV30 and TRBJ1-2, with D unclear. The CDR3 sequence is 14 residues long. Trimming left V 4 bases short and J 4 bases short, with 16 bases between. CDR1 is GTSNPN, CDR2 SVGIG, per germline (reference sequence).

The rearrangement links TRBV19 to TRBJ2-7, with TRBD1 identical over 7 bases. The CDR3 contains 13 residues. Germline V gene lookup returns CDR1 LNHDA and CDR2 SQIVND (reference sequence). The V and J ends lost 5 bases and 2 bases, in that order; junction bases with no gene match: 3. CDR3 in amino acids: CASSRTGAYEQYF. The CDR3 bases are TGTGCCAGTAGTCGGACAGGAGCCTACGAGCAGTACTTC.

This chain joins TRBV10-2 and TRBJ2-7; D unclear. Trimming shortened V by 4 bases and J by 2 bases, and 9 bases separated the two germline ends. This CDR3 spans 13 amino acids. Germline V gene sequence: CDR1 WSHSY, CDR2 SAAADI. The CDR3 nucleotides read TGCGCCAGCAGTGGATCGGTCCCCTACGAGCAGTACTTC. Protein product: CASSGSVPYEQYF.

The chain employs TRBV10-3 and TRBJ2-6; 7 nucleotides agree with TRBD2. The germline V gene encodes CDR1 ENHRY and CDR2 SYGVKD. The ends lost 10 bases at V and 0 bases at J; junction bases unmatched: 6. The CDR3 has 15 amino acids. In DNA form, the CDR3 reads TGTGCCACGGGGGGACGGTACTCTGGGGCCAACGTCCTGACTTTC. It is translated as CATGGRYSGANVLTF.

This sequence joins TRBV5-3 and TRBJ2-3; D not certain. TRBV5-3 counts as an open reading frame of uncertain function. The CDR3 runs 12 residues. Between the trimmed V and J ends, which lost 4 bases and 5 bases, there was a span of 8 bases. The CDR3 protein is CARSVIEDTQYF. In nucleotides, the CDR3 is TGTGCCAGAAGCGTTATAGAAGATACGCAGTATTTT.

V usage is TRBV9 and J usage is TRBJ1-1; 9 bases align to TRBD1. The CDR3 is made up of 15 amino acids. Germline V gene sequence: CDR1 SGDLS, CDR2 YYNGEE. The V gene end was trimmed by 3 bases and the J gene end by 4 bases; junction bases not matched to a gene: 7. The CDR3 here is CASSESQGARTEAFF. The CDR3 nucleotides read TGTGCCAGCAGCGAGTCACAGGGGGCGCGCACTGAAGCTTTCTTT.

This chain uses TRBV4-1 with TRBJ2-7; D remains ambiguous. Germline V gene lookup returns CDR1 MGHRA and CDR2 YSYEKL. This CDR3 spans 15 amino acids. The V end lost 0 bases, the J end lost 3 bases, and 12 bases lay between the germline ends. The CDR3 DNA sequence: TGCGCCAGCAGCCAAGATGTGGGTTTTCTCTACGAGCAGTACTTC. As protein: CASSQDVGFLYEQYF.

V usage is TRBV4-1 and J usage is TRBJ1-1, with D possibly being TRBD1 (5 bases). V was shortened by 9 bases and J by 6 bases, with 29 bases between the two germline ends. CDR3 length: 17 amino acids. Germline CDR1 reads MGHRA; CDR2 reads YSYEKL. CDR3 bases: TGCGCCAGTTCGGAGCAGACCAGTTCGATCCGGGGGGCTGAAGCTTTCTTT. This gives the protein CASSEQTSSIRGAEAFF.

The V gene is TRBV5-4, the J gene TRBJ2-7; possible D gene TRBD2, 6 bases. V was pared by 4 bases and J by 6 bases, with 8 bases between. The CDR3 runs to 11 residues. Germline-derived CDR1 and CDR2 are SGHNT and YYREEE (reference sequence). The CDR3 sequence is CASSGGLEQYF. The CDR3, as DNA: TGTGCCAGCAGCGGGGGACTCGAGCAGTACTTC.

The chain is built from TRBV4-1 and TRBJ1-2; 7 bases map to TRBD1. The germline V gene has CDR1 MGHRA and CDR2 YSYEKL. Trimming removed 6 bases from V and 6 bases from J; junction bases left unmatched: 7. This CDR3 is built from 13 residues. This CDR3 reads CASRETGSNGYTF. CDR3 nucleotides: TGCGCCAGCAGGGAGACAGGGTCCAATGGCTACACCTTC.

The gene calls are TRBV30 and TRBJ1-2, with D unresolved. The germline gives CDR1 GTSNPN, CDR2 SVGIG (reference sequence). The CDR3 is 12 amino acids. V was shortened by 3 bases and J by 1 base, with 6 bases between the two germline ends. The CDR3 here is CAWRDGNYGYTF. CDR3 in DNA: TGTGCCTGGAGAGACGGTAACTATGGCTACACCTTC.

This clone is a singleton in its sample. The V and J genes are TRBV18 and TRBJ1-4; 9 bases align to TRBD1. The trim removed 2 bases at V and 7 bases at J, leaving 5 bases unmatched. This CDR3 spans 15 amino acids. Germline CDR1 reads KGHSH; CDR2 reads LQKENI. For the CDR3, the DNA is TGTGCCAGCTCACCAGAAAGACAGGGGGGTGAAAAACTGTTTTTT. It specifies CASSPERQGGEKLFF.

This clone has a single count. The chain uses TRBV21-1 and TRBJ2-1; TRBD1, the table's D call, lacks a check against the DNA. TRBV21-1 corresponds to a pseudogene. This CDR3 spans 11 amino acids. Here the CDR3 DNA reads TGTGCCAGCCGCACGGCAGGGGGGCAGTTCTTC. It codes for CASRTAGGQFF.